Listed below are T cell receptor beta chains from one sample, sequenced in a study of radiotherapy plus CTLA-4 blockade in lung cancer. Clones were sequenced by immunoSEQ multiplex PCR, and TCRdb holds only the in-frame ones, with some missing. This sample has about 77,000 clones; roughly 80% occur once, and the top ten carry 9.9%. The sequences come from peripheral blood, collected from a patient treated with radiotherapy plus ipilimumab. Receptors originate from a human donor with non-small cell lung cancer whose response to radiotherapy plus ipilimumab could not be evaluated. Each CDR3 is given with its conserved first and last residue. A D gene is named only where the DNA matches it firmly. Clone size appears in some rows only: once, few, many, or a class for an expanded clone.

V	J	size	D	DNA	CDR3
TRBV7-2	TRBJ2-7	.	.	TGTGCCAGCAGCTTACCGATTGGGGCTGGATCCTACGAGCAGTACTTC	CASSLPIGAGSYEQYF
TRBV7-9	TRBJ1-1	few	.	TGTGCCCTAGGGAGGTGGAACACTGAAGCTTTCTTT	CALGRWNTEAFF
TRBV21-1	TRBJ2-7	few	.	TGTGCCAGCAGCTCAGGTGAGCAGTACTTC	CASSSGEQYF
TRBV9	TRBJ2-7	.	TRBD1	TGTGCCAGCAGCCCAAGACAGGGGCTCGCTTACGAGCAGTACTTC	CASSPRQGLAYEQYF
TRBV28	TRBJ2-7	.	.	TGTGCCAGCAGTTTCTGGGGCACCAAAACCTACGAGCAGTACTTC	CASSFWGTKTYEQYF
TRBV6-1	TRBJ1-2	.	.	TGTGCCAGCAGTGAAATCGGGGGAATGTACTATGGCTACACCTTC	CASSEIGGMYYGYTF
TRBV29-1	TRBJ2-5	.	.	TGCAGCGTTGAGCAGGGGCAAGGGACCCAGTACTTC	CSVEQGQGTQYF
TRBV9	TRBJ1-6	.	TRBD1	TGTGCCAGCAGCCCAGGACAGGGGGTCTCCTATAATTCACCCCTCCACTTT	CASSPGQGVSYNSPLHF
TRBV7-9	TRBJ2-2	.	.	TGTGCCAGCTCCGCTCTGGCGGGCACCGGGGAGCTGTTTTTT	CASSALAGTGELFF
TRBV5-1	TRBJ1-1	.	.	TGCGCCAGCAGCCCCACAGGCGACACTGAAGCTTTCTTT	CASSPTGDTEAFF
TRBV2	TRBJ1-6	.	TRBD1	TGTGCCAGACTGGACAGGCTGAATTCACCCCTCCACTTT	CARLDRLNSPLHF
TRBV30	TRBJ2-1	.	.	TGTGCCTGGAGTGGCCACGGACTCTACAATGAGCAGTTCTTC	CAWSGHGLYNEQFF
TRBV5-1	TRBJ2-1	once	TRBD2	TGCGCCAGCAGCTTGGTATCGATGGCGGGGGGTTACAATGAGCAGTTCTTC	CASSLVSMAGGYNEQFF
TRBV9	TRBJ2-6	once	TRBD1	TGTGCCAGCAGCCGAGGGACAGGACCCTCTGGGGCCAACGTCCTGACTTTC	CASSRGTGPSGANVLTF
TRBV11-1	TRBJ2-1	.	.	TGTGCCAGCAGCCCGATTGCGTTAGACAATGAGCAGTTCTTC	CASSPIALDNEQFF
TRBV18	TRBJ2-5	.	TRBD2	TGTGCCAGCTCACCAGTAAGATTAGCGGGGGCCCAGGACCAAGAGACCCAGTACTTC	CASSPVRLAGAQDQETQYF
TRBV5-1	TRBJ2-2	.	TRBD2	TGCGCCAGCGTTAGCGGGCCAGGCGCCGGGGAGCTGTTTTTT	CASVSGPGAGELFF
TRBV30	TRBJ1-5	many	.	TGTGCCTGGTCCATTGACAGTTCAGATCAGCCCCAGCATTTT	CAWSIDSSDQPQHF
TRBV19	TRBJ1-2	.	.	TGTGCCAGTAGTATAGGTTCGGGGAGAGTTGGCTACACCTTC	CASSIGSGRVGYTF
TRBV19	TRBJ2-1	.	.	TGTGCCAGTAGTATCGACGGGACAGGGGGGACTAGCGCCAACAATGAGCAGTTCTTC	CASSIDGTGGTSANNEQFF
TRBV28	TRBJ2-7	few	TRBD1	TGTGCCAGCAGTCCCCACAGGGGGGTTTCCTACGAGCAGTACTTC	CASSPHRGVSYEQYF
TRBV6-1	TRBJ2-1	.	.	TGTGCCAGCAGCGACAGGTATGCCCACAATGAGCAGTTCTTC	CASSDRYAHNEQFF
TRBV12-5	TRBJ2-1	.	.	TGTGCTAGTGGTTTGAACCAGCGGCCCCACAATGAGCAGTTCTTC	CASGLNQRPHNEQFF
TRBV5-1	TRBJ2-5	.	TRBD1	TGCGCCAGCAGCGAGGGGGCGCGGGAGACCCAGTACTTC	CASSEGARETQYF
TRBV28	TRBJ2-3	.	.	TGTGCCAGCAGTACGGGCGGGGGCCCGAATACGCAGTATTTT	CASSTGGGPNTQYF
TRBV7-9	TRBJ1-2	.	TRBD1	TGTGCCAGCACCCCGGGACAGGGGCGTTTTGGCTACACCTTC	CASTPGQGRFGYTF
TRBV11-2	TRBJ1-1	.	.	TGTGCCAGCAGCTTAGGGGCAGGGGTGAACACTGAAGCTTTCTTT	CASSLGAGVNTEAFF
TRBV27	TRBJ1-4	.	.	TGTGCCGCGGGCGGGGCGAGGGCCGAAAAACTGTTTTTT	CAAGGARAEKLFF
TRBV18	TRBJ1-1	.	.	TGTGCCAGCTCACTACAGCGGGAGAACACTGAAGCTTTCTTT	CASSLQRENTEAFF
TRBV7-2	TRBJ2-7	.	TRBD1	TGTGCCAGCACCTCCGGGACAGAGCCCTACGAGCAGTACTTC	CASTSGTEPYEQYF
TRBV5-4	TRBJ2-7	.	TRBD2	TGTGCCAGCAGCTTGGGTAGCGGGAGCTCCTACGAGCAGTACTTC	CASSLGSGSSYEQYF
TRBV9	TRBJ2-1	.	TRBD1	TGTGCCAGCAGCGTCCGAGGGGGCACCTACAATGAGCAGTTCTTC	CASSVRGGTYNEQFF
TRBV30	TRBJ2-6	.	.	TGTGCCTGGAGTTTAGACAGCTCTGGGGCCAACGTCCTGACTTTC	CAWSLDSSGANVLTF
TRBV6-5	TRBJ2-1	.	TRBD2	TGTGCCAGCAGTTACTCCGGGACTAGGCAGTTCTTC	CASSYSGTRQFF
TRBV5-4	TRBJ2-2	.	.	TGTGCCAGCAGCTTTTCAGCCGGGGGGCTTTCTACCGGGGAGCTGTTTTTT	CASSFSAGGLSTGELFF
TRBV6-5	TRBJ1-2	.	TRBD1	TGTGCCAGCAGTTACAAAGCAGGGGGCTATGGCTACACCTTC	CASSYKAGGYGYTF
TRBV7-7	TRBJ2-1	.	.	TGTGCCAGCAGCTTAGTTGGCAACCCCAATGAGCAGTTCTTC	CASSLVGNPNEQFF
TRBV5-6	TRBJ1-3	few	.	TGTGCCAGCAACCATTACGCGGGTGACACCATATATTTT	CASNHYAGDTIYF
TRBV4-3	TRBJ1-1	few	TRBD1	TGCGCCAGCAGCCGGGACAGGGGGAATGGTGAAGCTTTCTTT	CASSRDRGNGEAFF
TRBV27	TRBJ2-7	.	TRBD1	TGTGCCAGCAGTCCCGGGACAGGGTCTTCCTACGAGCAGTACTTC	CASSPGTGSSYEQYF
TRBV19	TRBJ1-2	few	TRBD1	TGTGCCAGTAGTCCTCCGGGACAGGGGGATGGCGGCTACACCTTC	CASSPPGQGDGGYTF
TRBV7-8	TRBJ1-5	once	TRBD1	TGTGCCAGCAGCATAACCGGGACAGGGATGTATTTTCAGCCCCAGCATTTT	CASSITGTGMYFQPQHF
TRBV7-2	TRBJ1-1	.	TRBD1	TGTGCCAGCAGCATGGGACAGGTGAACACTGAAGCTTTCTTT	CASSMGQVNTEAFF
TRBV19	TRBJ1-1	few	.	TGTGCCAGTAGTATAGTTGCAGGGAACACTGAAGCTTTCTTT	CASSIVAGNTEAFF
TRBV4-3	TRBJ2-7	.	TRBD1	TGCGCCAGCAGCCAAGGGACAGGGGTCGGTTCCTACGAGCAGTACTTC	CASSQGTGVGSYEQYF